The sequence of this T cell receptor beta chain was determined in a study of blood T cell repertoires in COVID-19. Study as a whole: Samples taken during acute and convalescent COVID-19 were collected in the United States, Italy and Spain.

The V and J ends lost 4 bases and 3 bases, in that order; junction bases with no gene match: 2. Germline V gives CDR1 SGHNT, CDR2 YENEEA. This CDR3 is built from 13 residues. The table came from immunoSEQ multiplex PCR; TCRdb's copy has only in-frame clones and leaves some out. The data show 100,000 to 150,000 clones, about 80% seen once. The chain combines TRBV11-3 with TRBJ2-7, with 8 positions matching TRBD2. The clonotype was recovered from a woman between 50 and 59 years old with acute or convalescent COVID-19. Sequenced sample: peripheral blood. Written as DNA, the CDR3 is TGTGCCAGCAGCTCCGGGACTAGCTACGAGCAGTACTTC. Amino acid sequence: CASSSGTSYEQYF.